The 22 T cell receptor beta chains reported below all come from one sample, sequenced in a study of human T cells and chemical hapten exposure. From the RACE reads, TCRdb called clonotypes with MiXCR, one entry per CDR3 protein. The repertoire holds 150,000 to 200,000 distinct CDR3 sequences, with about 14% as singletons. As for time point: patch test 1, 2 weeks after DPC sensitization. The treatment: therapeutic diphenylcyclopropenone sensitization with weekly scalp DPC. Sequences were derived from whole blood, sampled in connection with sensitization to the hapten diphenylcyclopropenone (DPC). The origin of the receptors is a woman between 25 and 40 years old with alopecia areata. Some clones in this sample may be carry-over from other donors' samples.

This clonotype was detected many times. This chain uses TRBV5-5 with TRBJ1-2; D is undetermined. CDR1 and CDR2 (germline): SGHKS, YYEKEE (reference sequence). This CDR3 contains 14 residues. V dropped 2 bases and J dropped 8 bases, with 16 bases sitting between them. The CDR3 loop reads CASSLTTRSGGYTF. The CDR3 region has the DNA TGTGCCAGCAGCTTAACGACACGGAGTGGAGGCTACACCTTC.

A word on this clonotype: The junction differs from germline at one of its ends, possibly a read error. V and J are TRBV5-1 and TRBJ1-1; 11 bases align to TRBD1. Per the germline V gene, CDR1 is SGHRS and CDR2 is YFSETQ. The CDR3 extends over 16 amino acids. This CDR3 reads CASSPRTGGLNTEAFF. The CDR3 DNA reads as TGTGCCAGCAGCCCTAGGACAGGGGGCCTGAACACTGAAGCTTTCTTT.

This chain uses TRBV6-5 with TRBJ1-1; D may be TRBD1 (5 bases). From germline, CDR1 is MNHEY and CDR2 SVGAGI. The V gene lost 2 bases and the J gene lost 0 bases, with 10 bases spanning the gap. The CDR3 loop spans 15 amino acids. This CDR3 is CASSYAGTVNTEAFF. CDR3 sequence (DNA): TGTGCCAGCAGTTACGCGGGGACGGTGAACACTGAAGCTTTCTTT.

The genes are TRBV15 and TRBJ1-5; no clear D gene. The V end was cut by 0 bases, the J end by 16 bases, with 16 bases between. The V gene's germline CDR1 is LNHNV and CDR2 YYDKDF (reference sequence). This CDR3 contains 13 residues. The CDR3 loop is CATSRDSQVGHHF. CDR3 DNA sequence: TGTGCCACCAGCAGAGATTCCCAGGTTGGGCACCATTTT. Combining the CDR3 with reference TRBV15 and TRBJ1-5 gives the whole variable domain DAMVIQNPRYQVTQFGKPVTLSCSQTLNHNVMYWYQQKSSQAPKLLFHYYDKDFNNEADTPDNFQSRRPNTSFCFLDIRSPGLGDTAMYLCATSRDSQVGHHFGDGTRLSIL.

The V call is TRBV6-6, the J call TRBJ2-6, with D tentatively TRBD2 (5 bases). V lost 8 bases and J 0 bases, leaving 5 bases between the germline ends. Germline V CDR1 and CDR2: MNHNY, SVGAGI (reference sequence). There are 13 residues in the CDR3. The CDR3 reads CASGSSGANVLTF. In DNA, the CDR3 is TGTGCCAGCGGGAGCTCTGGGGCCAACGTCCTGACTTTC.

A few counts support this clonotype. The V and J genes are TRBV7-8 and TRBJ2-7; 7 nucleotides match TRBD1. The CDR3 loop spans 14 amino acids. The J segment lost 3 bases and the V segment lost 2 bases, leaving 4 bases of the junction unmatched. Germline values: CDR1 SGHVS, CDR2 FQNEAQ. The CDR3 DNA reads TGTGCCAGCAGCTTAAGAGACAGGGTCTACGAGCAGTACTTC. Its translation: CASSLRDRVYEQYF.

This clonotype has at least ten counts. This sequence joins TRBV6-2 or TRBV6-3 and TRBJ1-1; 12 nucleotides line up with TRBD1. Germline lookup yields CDR1 MNHEY and CDR2 SVGEGT. Trimming removed 6 bases from V and 11 bases from J; junction bases left unmatched: 16. The CDR3 loop spans 16 amino acids. In nucleotides, the CDR3 is TGTGCCAGCAGCCCTTATCCCCCGGGACAGGGGGCGGCGGCTTTCTTT. It yields the protein CASSPYPPGQGAAAFF.

This clonotype was counted between two and nine times. As DNA, the CDR3 is TGCAGTGCTAGAGCGAGCGAGGGTGCCTACGAGCAGTACTTC. Translated, it gives CSARASEGAYEQYF. The chain uses TRBV20-1 and TRBJ2-7; D perhaps matches TRBD2 (5 bases). From germline, CDR1 is DFQATT and CDR2 SNEGSKA (reference sequence). The CDR3 length is 14 residues. The V and J ends lost 1 base and 2 bases respectively, with 12 bases between them.

The chain couples TRBV7-9 to TRBJ2-5, with D tentatively TRBD1 (5 bases). Per germline, CDR1 SEHNR and CDR2 FQNEAQ (reference sequence). The CDR3 loop spans 16 amino acids. V was shortened by 11 bases and J by 3 bases, with 25 bases between the two germline ends. CDR3 loop: CAGHGIDGHQEETQYF. CDR3 sequence (DNA): TGTGCCGGACACGGTATCGACGGACACCAGGAAGAGACCCAGTACTTC.

This clonotype showed up just a few times. CDR3 nucleotides: TGCGCCAGCAGCCGCTTGGGGGGCGCGAACACCGGGGAGCTGTTTTTT. Its translation: CASSRLGGANTGELFF. The V gene is TRBV4-1, the J gene TRBJ2-2, with D possibly called TRBD1 or TRBD2 (6 bases each). V lost 4 bases and J 0 bases, leaving 12 bases between the germline ends. The CDR3 covers 16 residues. Germline V gene lookup returns CDR1 MGHRA and CDR2 YSYEKL.

This sequence joins TRBV20-1 and TRBJ1-2; 8 bases map to TRBD1. Trimming removed 3 bases from V and 3 bases from J; junction bases left unmatched: 3. Looked up from germline, CDR1 is DFQATT and CDR2 is SNEGSKA (reference sequence). CDR3 size: 13 residues. DNA of the CDR3: TGCAGTGCTAGCCAGGGGGCGGACTATGGCTACACCTTC. This codes for CSASQGADYGYTF.

The table lists this clonotype with many counts. The chain joins TRBV3-1 to TRBJ2-7, with no clear D. Trimming removed 1 base from V and 2 bases from J, with 0 bases in between. Germline values: CDR1 LGHDT, CDR2 YNNKEL (reference sequence). CDR3 length: 11 amino acids. Written as DNA, the CDR3 is TGTGCCAGCAGCCAAGCCTACGAGCAGTACTTC. This codes for CASSQAYEQYF.

The chain links TRBV3-1 to TRBJ2-7; 8 bases are shared with TRBD2. The CDR3 sequence is 15 residues long. CDR1 is LGHDT, CDR2 YNNKEL, per germline (reference sequence). Trimming removed 4 bases from V and 0 bases from J; junction bases left unmatched: 5. The CDR3 here is CASSRRLASSYEQYF. The CDR3, as DNA: TGTGCCAGCAGCCGCCGACTAGCGTCCTCCTACGAGCAGTACTTC.

Only a few counts were recorded for this clonotype. The chain links TRBV28 to TRBJ1-2; D is perhaps TRBD1 (5 bases). Germline CDR1 is MDHEN and CDR2 is SYDVKM. V was cut by 5 bases and J by 6 bases, with 13 bases left in between. The CDR3 consists of 13 residues. CDR3 in DNA: TGTGCCAGCAGTACCCAGGGAAGGGATGGCTACACCTTC. The encoded protein is CASSTQGRDGYTF.

This clonotype was found many times. The CDR3 loop is CASSLWGDHGYTF. For the CDR3, the DNA is TGTGCCAGCAGTTTATGGGGGGACCATGGCTACACCTTC. The gene calls are TRBV28 and TRBJ1-2, with a possible D match to TRBD1 (5 bases). The CDR3 sequence is 13 residues long. The ends were cut back, 0 bases at V and 6 bases at J, with 8 bases in the middle. The germline V gene encodes CDR1 MDHEN and CDR2 SYDVKM.

This clonotype has more than one count but fewer than ten. The chain recombines TRBV12-3 or TRBV12-4 with TRBJ2-1, with 7 bases matching TRBD1. The CDR3 has 13 amino acids. The V segment lost 3 bases and the J segment 6 bases; nucleotides outside the gene matches: 2. CDR3 sequence reads: CASSLRQGNEQFF. DNA for the CDR3: TGTGCCAGCAGTTTGAGACAGGGCAATGAGCAGTTCTTC.

The CDR3 sequence: CASHKGLSGGNTGELFF. The CDR3 DNA reads as TGTGCCAGCCATAAGGGCTTGTCGGGGGGAAACACCGGGGAGCTGTTTTTT. This chain uses TRBV6-2 or TRBV6-3 with TRBJ2-2, with 7 bases fitting TRBD2. Germline V lookup: CDR1 MNHEY, CDR2 SVGEGT. This CDR3 contains 17 residues. V shed 8 bases and J 2 bases; nucleotides not matched to a gene: 14.

In this sample, this clonotype turned up a few times. The chain uses TRBV12-3 or TRBV12-4 and TRBJ1-1; 8 bases align to TRBD1. The length of the CDR3 is 16 residues. V gave up 6 bases and J gave up 1 base; unmatched junction bases: 10. CDR3 in amino acids: CASRVARGLRNTEAFF. The CDR3 DNA sequence: TGTGCCAGCAGGGTAGCCAGGGGGCTCCGGAACACTGAAGCTTTCTTT.

This clonotype was observed a few times. The chain has TRBV28 and TRBJ1-1; possible D gene TRBD1, 6 bases. Per germline, CDR1 MDHEN and CDR2 SYDVKM. V lost 5 bases and J 11 bases, leaving 15 bases between the germline ends. The CDR3 runs to 12 residues. In nucleotides, the CDR3 is TGTGCCAGCAGTCCACCAGGGGTCCGCGCTTTCTTT. Protein: CASSPPGVRAFF.

There are a few counts of this clonotype. The rearrangement uses TRBV18 and TRBJ2-1; 12 nucleotides match TRBD2. CDR1 KGHSH and CDR2 LQKENI come from the germline V gene. This CDR3 is built from 17 residues. Germline trimming cut 4 bases from V and 4 bases from J; bases unmatched to any gene: 8. In DNA form, the CDR3 reads TGTGCCAGCTCACTCCTCCAAACTAGCGGGGGGTACAATGAGCAGTTCTTC. Translated: CASSLLQTSGGYNEQFF.

This clonotype came up many times. The V gene is TRBV11-1, the J gene TRBJ2-3, with 9 bases lining up with TRBD2. Trimming cost V 5 bases and J 6 bases; bases outside gene matches: 15. The CDR3 contains 17 residues. Germline CDR1 and CDR2: SGHAT and FQDESV (reference sequence). The CDR3 protein is CASSLSLGTSRRDTQYF. In nucleotides, the CDR3 is TGTGCCAGCAGCCTCTCCCTGGGGACTAGCCGCCGGGATACGCAGTATTTT.

The chain links TRBV5-1 to TRBJ2-7, with 7 bases that match TRBD1. This CDR3 contains 15 residues. Germline V lookup: CDR1 SGHRS, CDR2 YFSETQ. The J segment lost 8 bases and the V segment lost 4 bases, leaving 15 bases of the junction unmatched. The CDR3 DNA reads TGCGCCAGCAGCCCCGATGGGGACAGCCTACGTCAGCAGTACTTC. Encoded protein: CASSPDGDSLRQQYF. The full variable domain, its missing parts supplied by reference TRBV5-1 and TRBJ2-7, is KAGVTQTPRYLIKTRGQQVTLSCSPISGHRSVSWYQQTPGQGLQFLFEYFSETQRNKGNFPGRFSGRQFSNSRSEMNVSTLELGDSALYLCASSPDGDSLRQQYFGPGTRLTVT.